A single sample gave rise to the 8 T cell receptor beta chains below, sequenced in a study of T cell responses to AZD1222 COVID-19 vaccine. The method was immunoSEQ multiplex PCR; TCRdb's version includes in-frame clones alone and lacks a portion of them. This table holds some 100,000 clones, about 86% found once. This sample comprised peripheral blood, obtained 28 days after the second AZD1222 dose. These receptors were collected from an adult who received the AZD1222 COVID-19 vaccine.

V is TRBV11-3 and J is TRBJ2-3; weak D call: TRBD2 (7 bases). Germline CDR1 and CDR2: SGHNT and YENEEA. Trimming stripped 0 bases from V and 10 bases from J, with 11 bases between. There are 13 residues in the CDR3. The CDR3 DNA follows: TGTGCCAGCAGCTTAGATTCGGGGGGCCCGCAGTATTTT. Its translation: CASSLDSGGPQYF.

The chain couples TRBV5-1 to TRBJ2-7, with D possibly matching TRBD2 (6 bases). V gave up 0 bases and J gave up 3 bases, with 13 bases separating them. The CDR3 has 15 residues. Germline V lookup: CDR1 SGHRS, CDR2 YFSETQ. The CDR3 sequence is CASSLAPTSYYEQYF. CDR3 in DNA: TGCGCCAGCAGCTTGGCCCCGACTAGTTACTACGAGCAGTACTTC. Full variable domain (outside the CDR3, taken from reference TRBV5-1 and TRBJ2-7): KAGVTQTPRYLIKTRGQQVTLSCSPISGHRSVSWYQQTPGQGLQFLFEYFSETQRNKGNFPGRFSGRQFSNSRSEMNVSTLELGDSALYLCASSLAPTSYYEQYFGPGTRLTVT.

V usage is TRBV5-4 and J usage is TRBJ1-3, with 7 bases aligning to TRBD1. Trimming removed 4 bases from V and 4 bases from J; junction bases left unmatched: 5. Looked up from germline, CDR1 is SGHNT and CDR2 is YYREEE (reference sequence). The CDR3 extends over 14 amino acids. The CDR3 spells CASSNRGPGNTIYF. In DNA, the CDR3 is TGTGCCAGCAGCAACAGGGGTCCGGGAAACACCATATATTTT.

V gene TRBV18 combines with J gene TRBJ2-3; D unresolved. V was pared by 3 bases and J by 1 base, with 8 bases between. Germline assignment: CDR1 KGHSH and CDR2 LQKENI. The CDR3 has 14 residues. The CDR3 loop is CASSPVPGTDTQYF. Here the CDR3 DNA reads TGTGCCAGCTCACCTGTTCCTGGCACAGATACGCAGTATTTT. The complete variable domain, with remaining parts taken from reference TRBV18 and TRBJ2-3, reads NAGVMQNPRHLVRRRGQEARLRCSPMKGHSHVYWYRQLPEEGLKFMVYLQKENIIDESGMPKERFSAEFPKEGPSILRIQQVVRGDSAAYFCASSPVPGTDTQYFGPGTRLTVL.

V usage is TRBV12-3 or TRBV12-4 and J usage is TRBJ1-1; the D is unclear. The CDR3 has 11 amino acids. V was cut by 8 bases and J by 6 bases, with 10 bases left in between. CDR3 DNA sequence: TGTGCCAGCGCTGGGGAAGCTGAAGCTTTCTTT. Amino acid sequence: CASAGEAEAFF.

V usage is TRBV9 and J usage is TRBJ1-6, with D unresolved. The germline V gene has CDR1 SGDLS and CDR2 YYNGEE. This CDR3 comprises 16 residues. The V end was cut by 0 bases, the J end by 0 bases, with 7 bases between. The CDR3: CASSVVASSYNSPLHF. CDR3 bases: TGTGCCAGCAGCGTAGTAGCGAGCTCCTATAATTCACCCCTCCACTTT.

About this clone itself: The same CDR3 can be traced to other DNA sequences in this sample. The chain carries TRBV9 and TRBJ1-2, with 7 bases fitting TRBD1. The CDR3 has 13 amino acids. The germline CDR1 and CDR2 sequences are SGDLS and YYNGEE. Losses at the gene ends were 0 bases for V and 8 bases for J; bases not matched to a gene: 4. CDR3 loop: CASSVGQGGGYTF. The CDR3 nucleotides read TGTGCCAGCAGCGTAGGCCAGGGGGGCGGCTACACCTTC.

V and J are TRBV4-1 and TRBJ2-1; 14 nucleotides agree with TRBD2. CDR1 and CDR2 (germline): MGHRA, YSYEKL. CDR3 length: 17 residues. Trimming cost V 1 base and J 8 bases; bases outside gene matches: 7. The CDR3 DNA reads TGCGCCAGCAGCCAAGGTTTGACTAGCGGGGGGGCCCATGAGCAGTTCTTC. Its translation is CASSQGLTSGGAHEQFF.